These 10 T cell receptor beta chains came from one sample sequenced in a study of cytomegalovirus exposure and HLA in healthy donors. PCR was performed using 60 Vbeta and 13 Jbeta primers. Profiled with immunoSEQ multiplex PCR; TCRdb holds only in-frame clones, not every one. There are over 100,000 clones in the sample; around 76% occur only once, and 7.3% lies in the top ten. Sequenced sample: PBMCs. The receptors were sampled from a male donor in good health and CMV-seronegative.

The CDR3 region has the DNA TGTGCCAGCAGCTTGGCCGAGGCCATCTATGGCTACACCTTC. Translating it yields CASSLAEAIYGYTF. The chain combines TRBV5-6 with TRBJ1-2; D unclear. Trimming shortened V by 0 bases and J by 4 bases, and 10 bases separated the two germline ends. The CDR3 sequence is 14 residues long. Germline CDR1 SGHDT, CDR2 YYEEEE.

The chain is built from TRBV15 and TRBJ2-7, with 8 bases lining up with TRBD1. The CDR3 has 16 residues. The germline V gene has CDR1 LNHNV and CDR2 YYDKDF (reference sequence). V was pared by 6 bases and J by 2 bases, with 12 bases of the junction left unmatched. The CDR3 loop is CATRGLGTGQAYEQYF. The DNA of the CDR3 is TGTGCCACCAGGGGTCTCGGGACAGGACAAGCCTACGAGCAGTACTTC.

V usage is TRBV11-3 and J usage is TRBJ2-7; a possible D gene is TRBD1 (6 bases). From germline, CDR1 is SGHNT and CDR2 YENEEA. The V gene lost 6 bases and the J gene lost 6 bases, with 15 bases spanning the gap. This CDR3 is 13 amino acids long. The CDR3 spells CASSSHQGSEQYF. The CDR3 bases are TGTGCCAGCAGTTCTCACCAGGGGTCCGAGCAGTACTTC.

The chain uses TRBV27 and TRBJ2-1, with TRBD1 matching 7 bases. The length of the CDR3 is 15 residues. With V trimmed by 5 bases and J by 9 bases, 13 bases remained unmatched. Germline loops: CDR1 MNHEY, CDR2 SMNVEV (reference sequence). CDR3 protein: CASSPPGQPIPEQFF. DNA for the CDR3: TGTGCCAGCAGTCCCCCGGGACAGCCGATACCTGAGCAGTTCTTC.

The chain recombines TRBV7-9 with TRBJ2-1, with TRBD2 identical over 9 bases. The ends lost 5 bases at V and 2 bases at J; junction bases unmatched: 7. The germline gives CDR1 SEHNR, CDR2 FQNEAQ (reference sequence). The CDR3 contains 16 residues. The CDR3 spells CASSPTSGRTYNEQFF. The CDR3 nucleotides read TGTGCCAGCAGCCCGACAAGCGGGAGGACCTACAATGAGCAGTTCTTC.

V gene TRBV11-2 combines with J gene TRBJ2-1, with 11 bases aligning to TRBD2. Trimming took 5 bases from V and 8 from J; bases not matched to a gene: 8. The germline CDR1 and CDR2 sequences are SGHAT and FQNNGV. The CDR3 has 15 amino acids. CDR3 amino acids: CASSKTSGIVYEQFF. Written as DNA, the CDR3 is TGTGCCAGCAGCAAGACTAGCGGGATTGTCTATGAGCAGTTCTTC.

V gene TRBV7-9 combines with J gene TRBJ1-6; tentative D call: TRBD1 (5 bases). In germline, CDR1 is SEHNR, CDR2 FQNEAQ (reference sequence). The CDR3 consists of 14 residues. V lost 3 bases to trimming and J lost 8 bases, with 11 bases between them. CDR3 DNA: TGTGCCAGCAGCTTGGGGGGGATTGATTCACCCCTCCACTTT. Residues: CASSLGGIDSPLHF.

In its sample, this clone was seen a few times. The V gene is TRBV4-2, the J gene TRBJ2-1; 10 bases match TRBD2. The CDR3 consists of 16 residues. Germline V gene lookup returns CDR1 LGHNA and CDR2 YNFKEQ. The V and J ends lost 0 bases and 9 bases, in that order; junction bases with no gene match: 8. The CDR3 loop is CASSQDSSSGSSEQFF. CDR3 nucleotides: TGTGCCAGCAGCCAAGATTCGTCTAGCGGGAGTAGTGAGCAGTTCTTC.

The chain uses TRBV28 and TRBJ2-3, with D maybe TRBD2 (6 bases). Germline loops: CDR1 MDHEN, CDR2 SYDVKM. The CDR3 extends over 12 amino acids. V shed 11 bases and J shed 4 bases, with 13 bases lying between them. CDR3 DNA: TGTGCCGGGGGGACTCTGTCAGATACGCAGTATTTT. Its translation: CAGGTLSDTQYF.

J is TRBJ1-1 and V is TRBV19; D is undetermined. V was trimmed by 1 base and J by 2 bases, leaving 11 bases between them. This CDR3 is 15 amino acids long. CDR1 LNHDA and CDR2 SQIVND come from the germline V gene (reference sequence). The CDR3 DNA sequence: TGTGCCAGTAGTATAGGTCCGACACGTAACACTGAAGCTTTCTTT. As protein: CASSIGPTRNTEAFF.